This paragraph reports one T cell receptor (beta chain). Germline assignment: CDR1 SGHAT and CDR2 FQNNGV. The V and J ends lost 5 bases and 0 bases, in that order; junction bases with no gene match: 6. There are 15 residues in the CDR3. Some clones are missing from TCRdb's copy, which holds only in-frame ones; the method was immunoSEQ multiplex PCR. The data show about 270,000 clones, around 93% seen once. These data belong to a study of blood T cell repertoires in COVID-19. Study overall: Italy, Spain and the United States were the sources of the convalescent and acute COVID-19 samples.

Clinical history as reported by participants underpinned cohort assignment. This sequence was found in a man in his forties who had been exposed to COVID-19. The chain couples TRBV11-2 to TRBJ1-1; 7 nucleotides line up with TRBD1. Sequencing input: PBMCs or T cells enriched from blood (not recorded which). The CDR3 sequence: CASSPPTGLNTEAFF. In DNA form, the CDR3 reads TGTGCCAGCAGCCCCCCGACAGGGTTGAACACTGAAGCTTTCTTT.